One and the same sample provided the 15 T cell receptor beta chains below, sequenced in a study of blood T cell repertoires in COVID-19. Clones were read by immunoSEQ multiplex PCR, and TCRdb kept only the in-frame ones, dropping some. The sample consists of 70,000 to 85,000 clones, around four fifths of them appearing once. Input material: peripheral blood. Every receptor here comes from a man aged 80 or over with active or convalescent COVID-19.

The chain uses TRBV7-8 and TRBJ1-2; TRBD1 matches at 8 bases. The CDR3 is made up of 13 amino acids. Trimming cost V 3 bases and J 4 bases; bases outside gene matches: 1. Germline CDR1 and CDR2: SGHVS and FQNEAQ. In DNA form, the CDR3 reads TGTGCCAGCAGCTTGGACAGGGCCTATGGCTACACCTTC. The encoded protein is CASSLDRAYGYTF.

This chain joins TRBV28 and TRBJ2-5; TRBD2 is a possible D gene (6 bases). CDR3 length equals 14 residues. V was pared by 1 base and J by 2 bases, with 8 bases between. CDR1 is MDHEN and CDR2 is SYDVKM in the germline V gene. The CDR3 reads CASSLSTSQETQYF. The CDR3 bases are TGTGCCAGCAGTTTATCGACTAGTCAAGAGACCCAGTACTTC.

The CDR3: CASSFDRVGPYNEQFF. The CDR3 bases are TGTGCCAGCAGCTTTGACAGGGTAGGGCCCTACAATGAGCAGTTCTTC. The chain employs TRBV11-2 and TRBJ2-1; TRBD1 aligns across 7 bases. Germline V gene lookup returns CDR1 SGHAT and CDR2 FQNNGV. This CDR3 region has 16 residues. V trimming: 3 bases; J trimming: 2 bases; junction bases outside the gene matches: 7.

This clone appeared a single time. The gene calls are TRBV5-1 and TRBJ1-6; 7 bases align to TRBD1. CDR1 and CDR2 (germline): SGHRS, YFSETQ. V trimming: 0 bases; J trimming: 6 bases; junction bases outside the gene matches: 3. This CDR3 is 15 amino acids long. CDR3 DNA: TGCGCCAGCAGCTTGGAGTCAGGGGGTAATTCACCCCTCCACTTT. It translates to CASSLESGGNSPLHF.

CDR3 in DNA: TGCGCCAGCCTCCAGGGAGGGTCACCCCTCCACTTT. Amino acids: CASLQGGSPLHF. This chain links TRBV10-2 with TRBJ1-6; D might be TRBD1 (5 bases). V was trimmed by 8 bases and J by 10 bases, leaving 12 bases between them. The CDR3 runs to 12 residues. Per the germline V gene, CDR1 is WSHSY and CDR2 is SAAADI.

The chain uses TRBV5-1 and TRBJ2-2; possibly TRBD1 for D (5 bases). Per germline, CDR1 SGHRS and CDR2 YFSETQ. V shed 1 base and J shed 3 bases, with 10 bases lying between them. The CDR3 totals 15 residues. CDR3 in DNA: TGCGCCAGCAGCTTGACAGGTTGGGACACCGGGGAGCTGTTTTTT. Encoded protein: CASSLTGWDTGELFF.

The chain recombines TRBV4-1 with TRBJ1-5; 8 bases fit TRBD1. The CDR3 totals 15 residues. V dropped 5 bases and J dropped 4; count of bases not matched to a gene: 7. Per germline, CDR1 MGHRA and CDR2 YSYEKL. The CDR3 protein is CASSIRDRSNQPQHF. CDR3 bases: TGCGCCAGCAGCATCCGGGACAGGAGTAATCAGCCCCAGCATTTT.

This sequence joins TRBV7-8 and TRBJ1-3; TRBD1 matches at 7 bases. The CDR3 is 16 residues long. V trimming: 5 bases; J trimming: 0 bases; junction bases outside the gene matches: 7. Germline CDR1 SGHVS, CDR2 FQNEAQ. The CDR3 DNA follows: TGTGCCAGCAGCCCGAGGGACAGTCCCTCTGGAAACACCATATATTTT. This gives the protein CASSPRDSPSGNTIYF.

The V gene is TRBV9, the J gene TRBJ2-2, with a possible D match to TRBD1 (6 bases). The ends were cut back, 3 bases at V and 6 bases at J, with 12 bases in the middle. Germline CDR1 is SGDLS and CDR2 is YYNGEE. This CDR3 contains 14 residues. In nucleotides, the CDR3 is TGTGCCAGCAGCGCCGGGACAATGGCCGGGGAGCTGTTTTTT. It translates to CASSAGTMAGELFF.

CDR3: CASSPYDRSSYNEQFF. CDR3 bases: TGTGCCAGTAGTCCTTACGACAGGAGCTCCTACAATGAGCAGTTCTTC. This chain links TRBV19 with TRBJ2-1; possible D gene TRBD1, 6 bases. The CDR3 runs 16 residues. Deletions cut 5 bases from V and 0 bases from J, with 14 bases between. The germline CDR1 and CDR2 sequences are LNHDA and SQIVND (reference sequence). Full variable domain (missing parts from reference TRBV19 and TRBJ2-1): DGGITQSPKYLFRKEGQNVTLSCEQNLNHDAMYWYRQDPGQGLRLIYYSQIVNDFQKGDIAEGYSVSREKKESFPLTVTSAQKNPTAFYLCASSPYDRSSYNEQFFGPGTRLTVL.

This clone was detected once. The chain carries TRBV7-3 and TRBJ2-7; D possibly corresponds to TRBD1 (5 bases). V dropped 1 base and J dropped 6 bases, with 16 bases sitting between them. CDR3 length: 15 residues. Germline V gives CDR1 SGHTA, CDR2 FQGTGA. CDR3 bases: TGTGCCAGCAGCTTAATCAGGGTGCCGGAAGGCGAGCAGTACTTC. Translating it yields CASSLIRVPEGEQYF.

The V gene is TRBV27, the J gene TRBJ1-2; TRBD1 aligns across 8 bases. There are 17 residues in the CDR3. CDR1 is MNHEY and CDR2 is SMNVEV in the germline V gene (reference sequence). V lost 0 bases, J lost 4 bases, and 10 bases stayed unmatched. CDR3 in amino acids: CASSLSLSGTGTYGYTF. The CDR3 bases are TGTGCCAGCAGTTTATCCCTGTCCGGGACAGGAACCTATGGCTACACCTTC.

The chain links TRBV7-2 to TRBJ1-3; no clear D gene. Germline V gene lookup returns CDR1 SGHTA and CDR2 FQGNSA. The CDR3 covers 15 residues. Trimming removed 5 bases from V and 4 bases from J, with 15 bases in between. This CDR3 is CASSQQWLTGNTIYF. For the CDR3, the DNA is TGTGCCAGCAGCCAACAATGGCTCACCGGAAACACCATATATTTT.

This clone was seen only a few times. The CDR3 DNA is TGTGCCAGCAGTTTAAGTGCACAGCAGAACACTGAAGCTTTCTTT. Translated, it gives CASSLSAQQNTEAFF. The rearrangement uses TRBV28 and TRBJ1-1; D ambiguous. The CDR3 runs to 15 residues. Germline CDR1 MDHEN, CDR2 SYDVKM. The germline V and J ends were trimmed by 2 bases and 1 base, with 11 bases remaining between them.

This sequence joins TRBV30 and TRBJ1-1, with unresolved D. Germline loops: CDR1 GTSNPN, CDR2 SVGIG (reference sequence). CDR3 length equals 13 residues. V was shortened by 5 bases and J by 4 bases, with 14 bases between the two germline ends. The CDR3 reads CAWARTGFTEAFF. The CDR3 DNA follows: TGTGCCTGGGCTAGAACGGGGTTCACTGAAGCTTTCTTT.